Each of the 21 T cell receptor beta chains below was sequenced from the same sample in a study of cytomegalovirus exposure and HLA in healthy donors. 13 Jbeta primers and 60 Vbeta primers were used for the PCR. TCRdb's table, derived via immunoSEQ multiplex PCR, lists solely in-frame clones and lacks some. The sample table sets out 130,000 to 150,000 clones. Sequencing was carried out using PBMCs. The receptors derive from a male donor in good health and CMV-seronegative.

The chain combines TRBV2 with TRBJ1-4; 10 bases match TRBD1. V trimming: 6 bases; J trimming: 5 bases; junction bases outside the gene matches: 6. The CDR3 runs 15 residues. Germline V gene lookup returns CDR1 SNHLY and CDR2 FYNNEI. This CDR3 is CASRGGTGENEKLFF. As DNA, the CDR3 is TGTGCCAGCAGGGGAGGGACAGGGGAAAATGAAAAACTGTTTTTT.

The chain recombines TRBV5-1 with TRBJ2-1, with D maybe TRBD2 (6 bases). Trimming shortened V by 0 bases and J by 9 bases, and 22 bases separated the two germline ends. This CDR3 has 17 amino acids. Germline V gene data show CDR1 as SGHRS and CDR2 as YFSETQ. For the CDR3, the DNA is TGCGCCAGCAGCTTGGCCGTTACGAGACTAGAGAAGGTTGAGCAGTTCTTC. Protein sequence: CASSLAVTRLEKVEQFF.

The chain has TRBV27 and TRBJ1-2, with D possibly being TRBD1 (6 bases). Germline lookup yields CDR1 MNHEY and CDR2 SMNVEV (reference sequence). The CDR3 is made up of 13 amino acids. Trimming removed 4 bases at V and 8 bases at J, with 14 bases between. CDR3 coding DNA: TGTGCCAGCAGTTGGACAGACCGAGGGGGCTACACCTTC. This encodes CASSWTDRGGYTF.

The gene calls are TRBV11-2 and TRBJ2-7, with D maybe TRBD1 (6 bases). V dropped 0 bases and J dropped 0 bases, with 9 bases sitting between them. Per the germline V gene, CDR1 is SGHAT and CDR2 is FQNNGV. The CDR3 length is 15 residues. CDR3 nucleotides: TGTGCCAGCAGCTTAGAGGGACATTTCTCCTACGAGCAGTACTTC. This gives the protein CASSLEGHFSYEQYF. Looking up the rest from reference TRBV11-2 and TRBJ2-7 gives the full variable domain: EAGVAQSPRYKIIEKRQSVAFWCNPISGHATLYWYQQILGQGPKLLIQFQNNGVVDDSQLPKDRFSAERLKGVDSTLKIQPAKLEDSAVYLCASSLEGHFSYEQYFGPGTRLTVT.

CDR3 in amino acids: CATSGRDRAYEQYF. The CDR3 bases are TGTGCCACCAGCGGCAGGGACAGGGCGTACGAGCAGTACTTC. The chain links TRBV15 to TRBJ2-7; 9 bases match TRBD1. The V gene end was trimmed by 5 bases and the J gene end by 4 bases; junction bases not matched to a gene: 6. CDR1 LNHNV and CDR2 YYDKDF come from the germline V gene (reference sequence). The CDR3 runs to 14 residues.

The rearrangement links TRBV15 to TRBJ2-1, with 10 nucleotides matching TRBD1. The CDR3 covers 15 residues. Germline trimming cut 5 bases from V and 7 bases from J; bases unmatched to any gene: 8. The germline V gene has CDR1 LNHNV and CDR2 YYDKDF (reference sequence). The CDR3 is CATSGTGVGFNEQFF. In nucleotides, the CDR3 is TGTGCCACCAGCGGGACAGGGGTTGGATTTAATGAGCAGTTCTTC.

The chain couples TRBV28 to TRBJ1-2; D not resolved. The V and J ends lost 6 bases and 6 bases respectively, with 8 bases between them. CDR1 MDHEN and CDR2 SYDVKM come from the germline V gene. This CDR3 contains 11 residues. DNA of the CDR3: TGTGCCAGCAGCAGGCCGAATGGCTACACCTTC. Encoded protein: CASSRPNGYTF.

This rearrangement joins TRBV6-5 to TRBJ2-7, with 12 bases matching TRBD2. The germline V gene encodes CDR1 MNHEY and CDR2 SVGAGI. The CDR3 totals 15 residues. Trimming took 4 bases from V and 6 from J; bases not matched to a gene: 7. The CDR3 DNA reads TGTGCCAGCAGTTCCCTGACTAGCGGGAGAGGCGAGCAGTACTTC. As protein: CASSSLTSGRGEQYF.

V usage is TRBV5-4 and J usage is TRBJ1-1; tentatively, D is TRBD1 (6 bases). The germline CDR1 and CDR2 sequences are SGHNT and YYREEE (reference sequence). The CDR3 spans 13 residues. V was trimmed by 0 bases and J by 6 bases, leaving 9 bases between them. CDR3 nucleotides: TGTGCCAGCAGCTTGGCCAGGGGATCTGAAGCTTTCTTT. Its translation is CASSLARGSEAFF.

This rearrangement joins TRBV4-1 to TRBJ1-1; perhaps TRBD1 as D (5 bases). With 3 bases removed from V and 4 bases from J, the gap between germline ends came to 15 bases. In germline, CDR1 is MGHRA, CDR2 YSYEKL. The CDR3 extends over 15 amino acids. CDR3 nucleotide sequence: TGCGCCAGCAGCCACTCGGACACCCGGAGCACTGAAGCTTTCTTT. Amino acids: CASSHSDTRSTEAFF.

The chain carries TRBV27 and TRBJ1-1, with TRBD1 as a possible D gene (6 bases). Between the trimmed V and J ends, which lost 5 bases and 1 base, there was a span of 14 bases. CDR3 length: 15 residues. Germline CDR1 MNHEY, CDR2 SMNVEV (reference sequence). The CDR3 DNA follows: TGTGCCAGCAGTAGGTTAGGACAGCAGAACACTGAAGCTTTCTTT. This translates into CASSRLGQQNTEAFF.

The rearrangement links TRBV5-6 to TRBJ1-1; D is perhaps TRBD1 (6 bases). The V end was cut by 3 bases, the J end by 1 base, with 16 bases between. Germline V gives CDR1 SGHDT, CDR2 YYEEEE. The CDR3 sequence is 16 residues long. The CDR3 here is CASSSTGLRRNTEAFF. CDR3 in DNA: TGTGCCAGCAGCTCGACAGGCTTGCGAAGGAACACTGAAGCTTTCTTT.

The V call is TRBV30, the J call TRBJ2-5, with TRBD1 identical over 7 bases. TRBJ2-7 explains the end of the DNA better; the J call may be wrong. Germline V lookup: CDR1 GTSNPN, CDR2 SVGIG (reference sequence). This CDR3 contains 13 residues. The CDR3 region has the DNA TGTGCCTGGAGTGTAACAGGGGTACGCGAGCAGTACTTC. This codes for CAWSVTGVREQYF.

This rearrangement joins TRBV5-6 to TRBJ2-5; 12 bases agree with TRBD2. The CDR3 loop spans 15 amino acids. Trimming at V came to 5 bases and at J to 3 bases, leaving 5 bases not matched to a gene. From germline, CDR1 is SGHDT and CDR2 YYEEEE. The CDR3 DNA reads as TGTGCCAGCAGGCTGGGACTAGCGGGTGAAGAGACCCAGTACTTC. It encodes CASRLGLAGEETQYF. Using reference TRBV5-6 and TRBJ2-5 for the parts outside the CDR3, the full variable domain is DAGVTQSPTHLIKTRGQQVTLRCSPKSGHDTVSWYQQALGQGPQFIFQYYEEEERQRGNFPDRFSGHQFPNYSSELNVNALLLGDSALYLCASRLGLAGEETQYFGPGTRLLVL.

The chain links TRBV13 to TRBJ2-3; possible D gene TRBD1, 5 bases. V shed 1 base and J shed 4 bases, with 15 bases lying between them. Germline V gene data show CDR1 as PRHDT and CDR2 as FYEKMQ (reference sequence). The CDR3 is 16 amino acids. Here the CDR3 DNA reads TGTGCCAGCAGCTTAGCCAGGGTCGAAATGTCAGATACGCAGTATTTT. It codes for CASSLARVEMSDTQYF.

The chain couples TRBV5-6 to TRBJ2-7; D not certain. V was clipped by 5 bases and J by 0 bases, with 21 bases between them. The CDR3 has 17 residues. Germline CDR1 SGHDT, CDR2 YYEEEE. The DNA for the CDR3 is TGTGCCAGCAGATACTATCTATGGGTTTCAAGCTCCTACGAGCAGTACTTC. It translates to CASRYYLWVSSSYEQYF.

The V and J genes are TRBV6-5 and TRBJ2-1; possibly TRBD2 for D (6 bases). Germline assignment: CDR1 MNHEY and CDR2 SVGAGI. The CDR3 length is 15 residues. Trimming stripped 5 bases from V and 2 bases from J, with 13 bases between. CDR3 in amino acids: CASSGQAGPYNEQFF. The DNA of the CDR3 is TGTGCCAGCAGTGGCCAAGCGGGCCCCTACAATGAGCAGTTCTTC.

The V and J genes are TRBV6-1 and TRBJ2-5; D uncertain. Trimming left V 5 bases short and J 2 bases short, with 3 bases between. This CDR3 is built from 11 residues. The germline CDR1 and CDR2 sequences are MNHNS and SASEGT. This chain's CDR3 is CASSSQETQYF. CDR3 DNA: TGTGCCAGCAGTTCACAAGAGACCCAGTACTTC.

The genes are TRBV6-6 and TRBJ1-1, with 8 bases matching TRBD1. The trim removed 0 bases at V and 2 bases at J, leaving 2 bases unmatched. The CDR3 totals 15 residues. Germline V CDR1 and CDR2: MNHNY, SVGAGI (reference sequence). The CDR3 bases are TGTGCCAGCAGTTACTCAGACAGGGGTAACACTGAAGCTTTCTTT. It encodes CASSYSDRGNTEAFF.

CDR3 sequence: CANSGEGHEQFF. DNA for the CDR3: TGTGCCAATAGCGGGGAGGGGCATGAGCAGTTCTTC. J is TRBJ2-1 and V is TRBV2; TRBD2 matches at 8 bases. Germline CDR1 reads SNHLY; CDR2 reads FYNNEI. V was pared by 10 bases and J by 8 bases, with 7 bases of the junction left unmatched. This CDR3 spans 12 amino acids.

The chain uses TRBV5-8 and TRBJ2-1, with 9 bases aligning to TRBD1. Unmatched junction bases numbered 12, after V lost 2 bases and J lost 9 bases. CDR1 and CDR2 from the germline V gene are SGHTS and YDEGEE. The CDR3 totals 16 residues. The DNA of the CDR3 is TGTGCCAGCAGCTTAGGAGGGACAGGGATTTGGGGTGAGCAGTTCTTC. Translating it yields CASSLGGTGIWGEQFF.